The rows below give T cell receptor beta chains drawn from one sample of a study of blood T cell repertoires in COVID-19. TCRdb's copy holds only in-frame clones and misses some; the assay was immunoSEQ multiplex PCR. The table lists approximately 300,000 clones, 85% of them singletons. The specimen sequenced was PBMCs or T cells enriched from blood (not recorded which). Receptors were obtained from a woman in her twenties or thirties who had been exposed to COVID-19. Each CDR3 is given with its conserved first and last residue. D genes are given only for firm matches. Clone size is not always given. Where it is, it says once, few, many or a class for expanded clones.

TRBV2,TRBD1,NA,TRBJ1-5,CASSDDRGLGISNQPQHF,TGTGCCAGCAGCGACGACAGGGGGCTCGGGATAAGCAATCAGCCCCAGCATTTT
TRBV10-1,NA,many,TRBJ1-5,CASRVSYREFCNQPQHF,TGCGCCAGCAGAGTCTCTTACAGGGAGTTCTGCAATCAGCCCCAGCATTTT
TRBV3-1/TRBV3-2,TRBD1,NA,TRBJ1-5,CASRDSKNQPQHF,TGTGCCAGCCGGGACAGCAAGAATCAGCCCCAGCATTTT
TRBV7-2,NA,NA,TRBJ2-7,CASSLAAYEQYF,TGTGCCAGCAGCTTGGCCGCCTACGAGCAGTACTTC
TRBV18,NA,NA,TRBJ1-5,CASSPVRVANQPQHF,TGTGCCAGCTCACCAGTCAGGGTTGCCAATCAGCCCCAGCATTTT
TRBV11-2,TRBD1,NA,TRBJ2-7,CASSRIQGIAYEQYF,TGTGCCAGCAGTCGTATACAGGGGATCGCCTACGAGCAGTACTTC
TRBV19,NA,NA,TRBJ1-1,CASTLRGIGTEAFF,TGTGCCAGTACCTTAAGGGGTATTGGCACTGAAGCTTTCTTT
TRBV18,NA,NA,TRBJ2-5,CASSRGGGKETQYF,TGTGCCAGCTCGCGAGGGGGGGGCAAGGAGACCCAGTACTTC
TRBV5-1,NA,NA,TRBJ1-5,CASSFGGLGGDQPQHF,TGCGCCAGCAGCTTTGGTGGTCTCGGGGGGGATCAGCCCCAGCATTTT
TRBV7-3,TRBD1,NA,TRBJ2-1,CASSPGTGGREQFF,TGTGCCAGCAGCCCCGGGACAGGGGGCCGGGAGCAGTTCTTC
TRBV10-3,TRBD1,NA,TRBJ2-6,CAIRRDRGAGANVLTF,TGTGCCATCAGACGGGACAGGGGTGCTGGGGCCAACGTCCTGACTTTC
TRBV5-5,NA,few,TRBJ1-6,CASSLGGASYNSPLHF,TGTGCCAGCAGCTTGGGTGGGGCCTCCTATAATTCACCCCTCCACTTT
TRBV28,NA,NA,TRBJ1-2,CASSFGSFNYGYTF,TGTGCCAGCAGTTTTGGCAGTTTTAACTATGGCTACACCTTC
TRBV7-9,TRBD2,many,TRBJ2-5,CASSSPSGGGQETQYF,TGTGCCAGCAGCTCCCCTAGCGGGGGAGGACAAGAGACCCAGTACTTC
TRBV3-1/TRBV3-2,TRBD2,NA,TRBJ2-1,CASSYWTSGNEQFF,TGTGCCAGCAGCTATTGGACTAGCGGCAATGAGCAGTTCTTC
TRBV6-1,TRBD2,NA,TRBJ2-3,CASSEFSGGADTQYF,TGTGCCAGCAGTGAATTTAGCGGGGGGGCAGATACGCAGTATTTT
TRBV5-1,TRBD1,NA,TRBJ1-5,CASSLQGGLDQPQHF,TGCGCCAGCAGCTTACAAGGGGGCTTGGATCAGCCCCAGCATTTT
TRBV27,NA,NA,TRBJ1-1,CASSSPGGAAAFF,TGTGCCAGCAGCTCCCCGGGTGGGGCTGCGGCTTTCTTT
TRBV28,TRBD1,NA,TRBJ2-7,CASSVPGTGYEQYF,TGTGCCAGCAGTGTACCCGGGACAGGGTACGAGCAGTACTTC
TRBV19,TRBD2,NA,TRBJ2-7,CASSPRGGLDEQYF,TGTGCCAGTAGTCCCCGGGGGGGGCTCGACGAGCAGTACTTC
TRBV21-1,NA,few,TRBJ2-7,CASSPRDRVSYEQYF,TGTGCCAGCAGCCCCCGGGACAGGGTTTCCTACGAGCAGTACTTC
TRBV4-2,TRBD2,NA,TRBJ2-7,CASSQDIAGRSYEQYF,TGTGCCAGCAGCCAAGATATAGCGGGAAGGTCCTACGAGCAGTACTTC
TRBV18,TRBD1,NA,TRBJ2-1,CASSPIIRQGGRNNEQFF,TGTGCCAGCTCGCCTATAATCCGACAGGGGGGACGTAACAATGAGCAGTTCTTC
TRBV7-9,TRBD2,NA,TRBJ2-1,CASSLGDLAGSPNNEQFF,TGTGCCAGCAGCTTAGGCGACTTAGCGGGAAGCCCCAACAATGAGCAGTTCTTC
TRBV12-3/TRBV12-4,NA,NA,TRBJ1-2,CASSPRREHGYTF,TGTGCCAGCAGTCCCAGGAGGGAGCACGGCTACACCTTC
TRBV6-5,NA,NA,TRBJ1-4,CASRRDHSGEKLFF,TGTGCCAGCAGGAGGGATCACTCCGGTGAAAAACTGTTTTTT
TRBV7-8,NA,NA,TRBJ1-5,CASSRQGSNQPQHF,TGTGCCAGCAGCCGTCAGGGGAGCAATCAGCCCCAGCATTTT
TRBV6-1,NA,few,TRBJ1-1,CASSELRGTEAFF,TGTGCCAGCAGTGAACTTAGGGGAACTGAAGCTTTCTTT
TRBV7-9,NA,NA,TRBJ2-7,CASSSYYEQYF,TGTGCCAGCAGCTCGTACTACGAGCAGTACTTC
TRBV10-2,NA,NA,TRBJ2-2,CASSEPAATNTGELFF,TGCGCCAGCAGTGAGCCGGCAGCGACGAACACCGGGGAGCTGTTTTTT
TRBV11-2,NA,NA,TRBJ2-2,CASSFLTGELFF,TGTGCCAGCAGCTTTCTTACCGGGGAGCTGTTTTTT
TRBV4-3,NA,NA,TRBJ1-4,CASSQDRTKNEKLFF,TGCGCCAGCAGCCAAGATAGAACGAAGAATGAAAAACTGTTTTTT
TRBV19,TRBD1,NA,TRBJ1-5,CASAGGGTGVYSNQPQHF,TGTGCCAGTGCCGGCGGCGGGACAGGAGTTTATAGCAATCAGCCCCAGCATTTT
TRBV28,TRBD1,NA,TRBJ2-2,CASSSGQGGSGELFF,TGTGCCAGCAGTTCGGGACAGGGAGGATCCGGGGAGCTGTTTTTT
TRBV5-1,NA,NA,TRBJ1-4,CASTSGQHDNEKLFF,TGCGCCAGCACCTCCGGACAGCACGACAATGAAAAACTGTTTTTT
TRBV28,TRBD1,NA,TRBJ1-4,CASSSGTVGEKLFF,TGTGCCAGCAGTTCCGGGACAGTCGGTGAAAAACTGTTTTTT
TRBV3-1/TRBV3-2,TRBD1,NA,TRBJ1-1,CASSQQGATTEAFF,TGTGCCAGCAGCCAACAGGGGGCTACCACTGAAGCTTTCTTT
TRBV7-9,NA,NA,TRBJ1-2,CASSGGGDPNYGYTF,TGTGCCAGCAGCGGGGGAGGGGACCCTAACTATGGCTACACCTTC
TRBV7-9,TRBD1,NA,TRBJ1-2,CASRLTGEGDYGYTF,TGTGCCAGCAGATTAACAGGGGAAGGAGACTATGGCTACACCTTC
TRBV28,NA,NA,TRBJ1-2,CASIAGPNYGYTF,TGTGCCAGTATTGCGGGGCCCAACTATGGCTACACCTTC
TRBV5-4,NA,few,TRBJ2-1,CASSLWAGNEQFF,TGTGCCAGCAGCTTGTGGGCGGGAAATGAGCAGTTCTTC
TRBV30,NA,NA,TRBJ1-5,CAWSGIGAHNQPQHF,TGTGCCTGGAGTGGGATAGGGGCGCACAATCAGCCCCAGCATTTT
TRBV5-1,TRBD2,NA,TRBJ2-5,CASSLGQRGQARNRETQYF,TGCGCCAGCAGCTTGGGGCAGCGGGGGCAGGCCCGAAACCGGGAGACCCAGTACTTC
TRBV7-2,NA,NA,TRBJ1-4,CASSLESATNEKLFF,TGTGCCAGCAGCTTGGAGAGCGCAACTAATGAAAAACTGTTTTTT
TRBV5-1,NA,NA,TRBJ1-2,CASSDQAPRYGYTF,TGCGCCAGCAGCGATCAAGCTCCCCGCTATGGCTACACCTTC